Listed below are T cell receptor beta chains from one sample, sequenced in a study of Ad26.COV2.S vaccination and SARS-CoV-2 variants. Produced via immunoSEQ multiplex PCR; TCRdb's table is partial and in-frame only. The sample yields 500,000 or so clones, 89% seen once. Sequencing was performed on peripheral blood, taken in a trial of Ad26.COV2.S vaccine versus placebo. The source is a person between 18 and 60 years old who received the Ad26.COV2.S COVID-19 vaccine or a placebo. CDR3s include the opening cysteine and the closing phenylalanine or tryptophan. D genes are given only for firm matches. Expanded clones get a size class; other rows say once, few or many, or leave the size out.

J: TRBJ2-2
D: TRBD2
V: TRBV4-2
size: -
length: 15
DNA: TGTGCCAGCAGCCAAATCCCAGCGGGAGCCGGGGAGCTGTTTTTT
CDR3: CASSQIPAGAGELFF

J: TRBJ2-3
D: TRBD2
V: TRBV14
size: -
length: 14
DNA: TGTGCCAGCAGCCCGACTAGCCCAGCAGATACGCAGTATTTT
CDR3: CASSPTSPADTQYF

J: TRBJ1-2
D: -
V: TRBV12-3/TRBV12-4
size: -
length: 12
DNA: TGTGCCAGCAGGGACGGAGTCTATGGCTACACCTTC
CDR3: CASRDGVYGYTF

J: TRBJ2-7
D: -
V: TRBV6-5
size: -
length: 13
DNA: TGTGCCAGCAGTTCCCGTTCCGGGGGCGAGCAGTACTTC
CDR3: CASSSRSGGEQYF

J: TRBJ1-2
D: TRBD1
V: TRBV6-5
size: once
length: 14
DNA: TGTGCCAGCAGTTACTATGCAGGGGGCGGGAGCTACACCTTC
CDR3: CASSYYAGGGSYTF

J: TRBJ1-2
D: -
V: TRBV5-1
size: -
length: 13
DNA: TGCGCCAGCAGTCGGACAGACCTCTATGGCTACACCTTC
CDR3: CASSRTDLYGYTF

J: TRBJ1-1
D: -
V: TRBV10-3
size: -
length: 15
DNA: TGTGCCATCAGTGAGCCCCTGGGTTTTAACACTGAAGCTTTCTTT
CDR3: CAISEPLGFNTEAFF

J: TRBJ2-1
D: -
V: TRBV30
size: -
length: 13
DNA: TGTGCCTGGGCCAGAAGCTCCTACAATGAGCAGTTCTTC
CDR3: CAWARSSYNEQFF

J: TRBJ2-2
D: TRBD2
V: TRBV18
size: -
length: 18
DNA: TGTGCCAGCTCACCAATAAGGACTAGCGGGGGGACCACCGGGGAGCTGTTTTTT
CDR3: CASSPIRTSGGTTGELFF

J: TRBJ1-5
D: -
V: TRBV6-2/TRBV6-3
size: once
length: 13
DNA: TGTGCCAGCAGTTCCGCAGGGGTTCAGCCCCAGCATTTT
CDR3: CASSSAGVQPQHF

J: TRBJ2-7
D: -
V: TRBV7-2
size: -
length: 15
DNA: TGTGCCAGCAGCGGCCGACAGGACGGCTCAAGCGAGCAGTACTTC
CDR3: CASSGRQDGSSEQYF

J: TRBJ2-7
D: -
V: TRBV5-5
size: -
length: 14
DNA: TGTGCCAGCAGCGAGGCCGGACGGATCTACGAGCAGTACTTC
CDR3: CASSEAGRIYEQYF

J: TRBJ2-5
D: -
V: TRBV3-1/TRBV3-2
size: -
length: 13
DNA: TGTGCCAGCAGGGCAGGCCACCAAGAGACCCAGTACTTC
CDR3: CASRAGHQETQYF

J: TRBJ2-7
D: TRBD2
V: TRBV5-1
size: -
length: 15
DNA: TGCGCCAGCAGCTTTCTAGCGGGGGGGACCTACGAGCAGTACTTC
CDR3: CASSFLAGGTYEQYF

J: TRBJ2-3
D: TRBD2
V: TRBV9
size: -
length: 19
DNA: TGTGCCAGCAGCGCAGCCGGGACTAGCGGGATGGGCTACACAGATACGCAGTATTTT
CDR3: CASSAAGTSGMGYTDTQYF

J: TRBJ1-6
D: -
V: TRBV18
size: few
length: 15
DNA: TGTGCCAGCTCACAGGCACAAATTGATAATTCACCCCTCCACTTT
CDR3: CASSQAQIDNSPLHF

J: TRBJ2-1
D: TRBD2
V: TRBV7-3
size: -
length: 15
DNA: TGTGCCAGCAGCTCTGGACTAGCGGGATACAATGAGCAGTTCTTC
CDR3: CASSSGLAGYNEQFF

J: TRBJ2-1
D: -
V: TRBV6-2/TRBV6-3
size: -
length: 18
DNA: TGTGCCAGCAGTTACTCGACCGAACCCACGAGCTCCTACAATGAGCAGTTCTTC
CDR3: CASSYSTEPTSSYNEQFF

J: TRBJ2-7
D: -
V: TRBV6-1
size: -
length: 13
DNA: TGTGCCAGCAGTGAACGGTGGGCCTACGAGCAGTACTTC
CDR3: CASSERWAYEQYF

J: TRBJ1-3
D: -
V: TRBV18
size: -
length: 17
DNA: TGTGCCAGCTCACCACGTAGTGCTCCCGCCTCTGGAAACACCATATATTTT
CDR3: CASSPRSAPASGNTIYF

J: TRBJ1-2
D: TRBD1
V: TRBV7-2
size: -
length: 15
DNA: TGTGCCAGCAGCCCCAAGACAGGGGCGGGCTATGGCTACACCTTC
CDR3: CASSPKTGAGYGYTF

J: TRBJ2-5
D: -
V: TRBV6-5
size: -
length: 14
DNA: TGTGCCAGCAGTTACTCCCAGTACCAAGAGACCCAGTACTTC
CDR3: CASSYSQYQETQYF

J: TRBJ2-1
D: TRBD2
V: TRBV7-2
size: -
length: 16
DNA: TGTGCCAGCAGCTTAGTTCTCCTAGCGGGAGACAATGAGCAGTTCTTC
CDR3: CASSLVLLAGDNEQFF

J: TRBJ2-1
D: -
V: TRBV7-9
size: once
length: 16
DNA: TGTGCCAGCAGCACCCTCCGGGCAGGGGCCTACAATGAGCAGTTCTTC
CDR3: CASSTLRAGAYNEQFF

J: TRBJ2-1
D: -
V: TRBV27
size: -
length: 15
DNA: TGTGCCAGCAGTTTACTGGCGGGGGCGAACAATGAGCAGTTCTTC
CDR3: CASSLLAGANNEQFF

J: TRBJ2-7
D: -
V: TRBV11-1
size: -
length: 13
DNA: TGTGCCAGCACCTGGGGGGGCACCAACGAGCAGTACTTC
CDR3: CASTWGGTNEQYF

J: TRBJ2-5
D: -
V: TRBV25-1
size: -
length: 14
DNA: TGTGCCAGCACCCCCGGGGGCGTGGGTTGGACCCAGTACTTC
CDR3: CASTPGGVGWTQYF

J: TRBJ2-3
D: TRBD2
V: TRBV20-1
size: -
length: 11
DNA: TGCAGTGCTGCGGGGGCAGATACGCAGTATTTT
CDR3: CSAAGADTQYF

J: TRBJ2-3
D: TRBD2
V: TRBV7-9
size: once
length: 16
DNA: TGTGCCAGCAGCCCTCCTAGCGGGAGTCTCTTACAGACGCAGTATTTT
CDR3: CASSPPSGSLLQTQYF

J: TRBJ1-2
D: -
V: TRBV5-6
size: -
length: 12
DNA: TGTGCCAGCAGCTTAGCCAACTATGGCTACACCTTC
CDR3: CASSLANYGYTF

J: TRBJ2-2
D: TRBD1
V: TRBV4-3
size: -
length: 15
DNA: TGCGCCAGCAGCCTGGGGACAGGGACCGTCGGGGAGCTGTTTTTT
CDR3: CASSLGTGTVGELFF

J: TRBJ2-3
D: -
V: TRBV7-2
size: -
length: 16
DNA: TGTGCCAGCAGCTTAATGCCTTCGGGGGCAAGGGATACGCAGTATTTT
CDR3: CASSLMPSGARDTQYF

J: TRBJ1-5
D: TRBD1
V: TRBV19
size: once
length: 13
DNA: TGTGCCAGTAGCAACAGGGGCCCTTTGCCCCAGCATTTT
CDR3: CASSNRGPLPQHF

J: TRBJ1-1
D: TRBD1
V: TRBV30
size: -
length: 11
DNA: TGTGCCTGGAGCATAGGGGGCAGAGCTTTCTTT
CDR3: CAWSIGGRAFF

J: TRBJ1-1
D: -
V: TRBV5-1
size: -
length: 14
DNA: TGCGCCAGCAGCTTGGGGTTTATGAACACTGAAGCTTTCTTT
CDR3: CASSLGFMNTEAFF

J: TRBJ2-4
D: -
V: TRBV2
size: -
length: 13
DNA: TGTGCCAGCAGGGGTGGAGCCAAAAACATTCAGTACTTC
CDR3: CASRGGAKNIQYF

J: TRBJ2-1
D: TRBD1
V: TRBV5-1
size: few
length: 15
DNA: TGCGCCAGCAGCGAGCCGGGACAGGGGGCCAATGAGCAGTTCTTC
CDR3: CASSEPGQGANEQFF

J: TRBJ2-2
D: -
V: TRBV30
size: few
length: 16
DNA: TGTGCCTGGAGTGTACCCCAGGGAATGGACACCGGGGAGCTGTTTTTT
CDR3: CAWSVPQGMDTGELFF

J: TRBJ2-2
D: -
V: TRBV11-2
size: -
length: 15
DNA: TGTGCCAGCAGCTTAGTGGGGCCCCCGGCCGGGGAGCTGTTTTTT
CDR3: CASSLVGPPAGELFF

J: TRBJ1-5
D: -
V: TRBV19
size: -
length: 14
DNA: TGTGCCAGCGGTGGGGTCCAGACCAATCAGCCCCAGCATTTT
CDR3: CASGGVQTNQPQHF

J: TRBJ2-5
D: -
V: TRBV10-3
size: -
length: 16
DNA: TGTGCCATCAGTGACCAGGGGAACAGTGTCCAAGAGACCCAGTACTTC
CDR3: CAISDQGNSVQETQYF

J: TRBJ2-5
D: -
V: TRBV11-3
size: -
length: 16
DNA: TGTGCCAGCAGCTTAGGGCTAGCTAGGATCCAAGAGACCCAGTACTTC
CDR3: CASSLGLARIQETQYF

J: TRBJ2-1
D: -
V: TRBV7-9
size: -
length: 15
DNA: TGTGCCAGCAGCACACGGGACGCCGCTAACAATGAGCAGTTCTTC
CDR3: CASSTRDAANNEQFF

J: TRBJ2-7
D: -
V: TRBV6-5
size: -
length: 13
DNA: TGTGCCAGCAGTCCAACAGGGTCCTACGAGCAGTACTTC
CDR3: CASSPTGSYEQYF

J: TRBJ2-3
D: TRBD2
V: TRBV7-3
size: -
length: 15
DNA: TGTGCCAGCAGTTCCCGGACTAGCGGAGCAGATACGCAGTATTTT
CDR3: CASSSRTSGADTQYF

J: TRBJ1-2
D: TRBD1
V: TRBV10-3
size: -
length: 13
DNA: TGTGCCATCAGGCCGGACAGGGGCGATGGCTACACCTTC
CDR3: CAIRPDRGDGYTF

J: TRBJ1-3
D: -
V: TRBV5-8
size: once
length: 15
DNA: TGTGCCAGCAGCTTTGGACTCTACTCTGGAAACACCATATATTTT
CDR3: CASSFGLYSGNTIYF

J: TRBJ1-4
D: -
V: TRBV18
size: -
length: 14
DNA: TGTGCCAGCTCACCCGGTGCGTTAAGTGAAAAACTGTTTTTT
CDR3: CASSPGALSEKLFF

J: TRBJ2-3
D: TRBD2
V: TRBV28
size: -
length: 17
DNA: TGTGCCAGCCCCCCGGGACTAGCGGGGGGGCACTCAGATACGCAGTATTTT
CDR3: CASPPGLAGGHSDTQYF

J: TRBJ1-4
D: -
V: TRBV7-2
size: -
length: 14
DNA: TGTGCCAGCAGCTTTTCCGGGGCGCCTGAAAAACTGTTTTTT
CDR3: CASSFSGAPEKLFF

J: TRBJ1-1
D: TRBD1
V: TRBV6-7
size: -
length: 15
DNA: TGTGCCAGCAGTTACGCCACAGGGGTTAACACTGAAGCTTTCTTT
CDR3: CASSYATGVNTEAFF

J: TRBJ2-2
D: TRBD1
V: TRBV4-1
size: once
length: 15
DNA: TGCGCCAGCAGCCTAGAGGACAGGGACACCGGGGAGCTGTTTTTT
CDR3: CASSLEDRDTGELFF

J: TRBJ2-7
D: -
V: TRBV7-2
size: -
length: 12
DNA: TGTGCCAGCAGCTCCAGCCGAGCCGAGCAGTACTTC
CDR3: CASSSSRAEQYF

J: TRBJ1-1
D: -
V: TRBV6-5
size: -
length: 14
DNA: TGTGCCAGCAGGGGGGCAGGGATCCTCACTGAAGCTTTCTTT
CDR3: CASRGAGILTEAFF

J: TRBJ2-6
D: -
V: TRBV19
size: once
length: 17
DNA: TGTGCCAGTAGTGTCAGGGTTCCCTACTCTGGGGCCAACGTCCTGACTTTC
CDR3: CASSVRVPYSGANVLTF

J: TRBJ1-1
D: TRBD1
V: TRBV5-4
size: -
length: 14
DNA: TGTGCCAGCAGCTTGCGGCAGGGGGTGACTGAAGCTTTCTTT
CDR3: CASSLRQGVTEAFF

J: TRBJ2-2
D: -
V: TRBV6-2/TRBV6-3
size: -
length: 13
DNA: TGTGCCAGCAGTCAAAACACCGGGTTGGAGCTGTTTTTT
CDR3: CASSQNTGLELFF